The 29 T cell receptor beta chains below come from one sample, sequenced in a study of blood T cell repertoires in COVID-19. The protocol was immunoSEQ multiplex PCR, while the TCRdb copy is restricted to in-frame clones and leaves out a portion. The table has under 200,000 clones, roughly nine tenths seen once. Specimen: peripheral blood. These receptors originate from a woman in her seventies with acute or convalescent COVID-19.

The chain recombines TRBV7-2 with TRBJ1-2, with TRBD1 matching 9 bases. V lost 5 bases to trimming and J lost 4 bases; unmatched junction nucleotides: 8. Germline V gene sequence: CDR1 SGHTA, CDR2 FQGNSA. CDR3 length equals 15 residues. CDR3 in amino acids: CASSPRTGEGYGYTF. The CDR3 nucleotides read TGTGCCAGCAGCCCAAGGACAGGGGAGGGCTATGGCTACACCTTC.

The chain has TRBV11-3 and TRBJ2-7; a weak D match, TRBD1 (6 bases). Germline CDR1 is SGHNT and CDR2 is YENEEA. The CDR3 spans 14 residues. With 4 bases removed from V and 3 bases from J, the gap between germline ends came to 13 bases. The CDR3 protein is CASSSQTGNYEQYF. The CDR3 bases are TGTGCCAGCAGCTCCCAAACAGGGAACTACGAGCAGTACTTC.

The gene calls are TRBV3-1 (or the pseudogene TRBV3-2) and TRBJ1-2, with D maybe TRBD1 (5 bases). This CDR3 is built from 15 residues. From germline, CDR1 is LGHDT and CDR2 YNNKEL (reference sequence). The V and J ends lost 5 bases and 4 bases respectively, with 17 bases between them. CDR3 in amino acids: CASSDPGRGGYGYTF. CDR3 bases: TGTGCCAGCAGCGACCCCGGTAGGGGCGGCTATGGCTACACCTTC.

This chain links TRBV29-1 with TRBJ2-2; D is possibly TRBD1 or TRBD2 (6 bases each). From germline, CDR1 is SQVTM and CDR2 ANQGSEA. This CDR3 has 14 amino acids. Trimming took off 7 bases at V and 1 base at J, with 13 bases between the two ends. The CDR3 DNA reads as TGCAGCGGGGGGGCGGAGTGGAACACCGGGGAGCTGTTTTTT. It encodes CSGGAEWNTGELFF.

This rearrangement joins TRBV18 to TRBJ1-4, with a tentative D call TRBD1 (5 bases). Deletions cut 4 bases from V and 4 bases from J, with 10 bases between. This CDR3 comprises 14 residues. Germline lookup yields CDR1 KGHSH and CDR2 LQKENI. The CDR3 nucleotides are TGTGCCAGCTCACGGACAAGGGATAATGAAAAACTGTTTTTT. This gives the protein CASSRTRDNEKLFF. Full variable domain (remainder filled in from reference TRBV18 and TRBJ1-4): NAGVMQNPRHLVRRRGQEARLRCSPMKGHSHVYWYRQLPEEGLKFMVYLQKENIIDESGMPKERFSAEFPKEGPSILRIQQVVRGDSAAYFCASSRTRDNEKLFFGSGTQLSVL.

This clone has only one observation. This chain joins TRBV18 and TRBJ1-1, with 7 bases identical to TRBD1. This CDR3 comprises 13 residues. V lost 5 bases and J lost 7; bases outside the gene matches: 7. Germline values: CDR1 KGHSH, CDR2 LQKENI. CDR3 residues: CASSSGQKLEAFF. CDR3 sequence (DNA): TGTGCCAGCTCATCGGGACAGAAACTTGAAGCTTTCTTT.

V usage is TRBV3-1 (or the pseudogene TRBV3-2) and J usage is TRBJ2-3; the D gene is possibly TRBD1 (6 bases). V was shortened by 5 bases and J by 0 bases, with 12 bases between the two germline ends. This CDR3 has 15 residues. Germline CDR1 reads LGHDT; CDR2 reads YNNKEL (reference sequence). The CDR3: CASSSRGRSTDTQYF. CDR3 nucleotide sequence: TGTGCCAGCAGCTCCAGGGGCCGAAGCACAGATACGCAGTATTTT.

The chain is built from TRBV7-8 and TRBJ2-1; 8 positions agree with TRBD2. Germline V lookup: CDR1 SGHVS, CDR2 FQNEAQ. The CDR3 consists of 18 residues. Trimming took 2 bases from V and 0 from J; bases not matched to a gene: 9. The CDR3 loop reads CASSLKGGTRVSYNEQFF. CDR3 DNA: TGTGCCAGCAGCTTAAAGGGCGGGACTAGAGTCTCCTACAATGAGCAGTTCTTC. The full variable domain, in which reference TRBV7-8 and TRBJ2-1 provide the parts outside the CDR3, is GAGVSQSPRYKVAKRGQDVALRCDPISGHVSLFWYQQALGQGPEFLTYFQNEAQLDKSGLPSDRFFAERPEGSVSTLKIQRTQQEDSAVYLCASSLKGGTRVSYNEQFFGPGTRLTVL.

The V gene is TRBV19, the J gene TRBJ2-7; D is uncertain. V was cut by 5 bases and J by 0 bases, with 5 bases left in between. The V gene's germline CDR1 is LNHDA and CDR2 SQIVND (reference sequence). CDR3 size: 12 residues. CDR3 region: CASSSVSYEQYF. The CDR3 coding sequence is TGTGCCAGTAGTTCAGTCTCCTACGAGCAGTACTTC.

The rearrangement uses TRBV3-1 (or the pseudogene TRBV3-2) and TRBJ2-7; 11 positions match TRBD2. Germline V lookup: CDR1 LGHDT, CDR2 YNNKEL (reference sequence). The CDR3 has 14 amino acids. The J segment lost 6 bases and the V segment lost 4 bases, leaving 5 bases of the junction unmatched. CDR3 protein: CASSLTSGGGEQYF. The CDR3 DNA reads TGTGCCAGCAGCCTTACTAGCGGGGGAGGCGAGCAGTACTTC.

The CDR3 protein is CASTDRLMNTEAFF. The CDR3 DNA sequence: TGTGCCAGCACCGACAGGTTGATGAACACTGAAGCTTTCTTT. This chain links TRBV2 with TRBJ1-1; a weak D match, TRBD1 (6 bases). CDR3 length equals 14 residues. V gave up 7 bases and J gave up 0 bases, with 12 bases separating them. Germline values: CDR1 SNHLY, CDR2 FYNNEI.

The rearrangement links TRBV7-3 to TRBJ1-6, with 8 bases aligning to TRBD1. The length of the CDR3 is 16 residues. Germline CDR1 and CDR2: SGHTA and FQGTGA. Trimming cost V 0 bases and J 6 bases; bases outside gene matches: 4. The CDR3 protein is CASSLTGTGLNSPLHF. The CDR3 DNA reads TGTGCCAGCAGCTTAACGGGGACAGGCCTTAATTCACCCCTCCACTTT.

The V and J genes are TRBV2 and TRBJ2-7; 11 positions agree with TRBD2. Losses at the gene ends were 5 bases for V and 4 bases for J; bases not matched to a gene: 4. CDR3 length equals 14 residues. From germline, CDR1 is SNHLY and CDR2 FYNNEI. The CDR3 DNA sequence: TGTGCCAGCAGTCTTAGCGGGGGGGCGTACGAGCAGTACTTC. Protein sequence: CASSLSGGAYEQYF.

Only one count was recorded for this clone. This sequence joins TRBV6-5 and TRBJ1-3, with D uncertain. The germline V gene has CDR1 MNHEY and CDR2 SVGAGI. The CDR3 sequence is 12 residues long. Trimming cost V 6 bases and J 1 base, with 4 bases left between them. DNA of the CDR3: TGTGCCAGCAGCTTGTCTGGAAACACCATATATTTT. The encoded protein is CASSLSGNTIYF.

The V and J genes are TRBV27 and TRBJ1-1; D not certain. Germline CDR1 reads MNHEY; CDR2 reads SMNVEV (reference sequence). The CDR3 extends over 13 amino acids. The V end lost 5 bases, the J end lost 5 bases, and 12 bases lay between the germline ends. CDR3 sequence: CASSERAGTEAFF. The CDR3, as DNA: TGTGCCAGCAGTGAGCGGGCGGGGACTGAAGCTTTCTTT.

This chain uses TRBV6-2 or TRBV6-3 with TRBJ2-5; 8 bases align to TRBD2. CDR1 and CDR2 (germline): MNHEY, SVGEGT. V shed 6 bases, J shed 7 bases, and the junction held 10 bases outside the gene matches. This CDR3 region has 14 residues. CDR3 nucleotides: TGTGCCAGCAGCTTCGGACTAGCAGTCGGGACCCAGTACTTC. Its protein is CASSFGLAVGTQYF.

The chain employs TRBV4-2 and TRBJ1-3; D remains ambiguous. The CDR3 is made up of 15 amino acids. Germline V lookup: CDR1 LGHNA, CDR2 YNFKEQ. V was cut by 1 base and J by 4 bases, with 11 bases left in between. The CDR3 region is CASSQVGGSGNTIYF. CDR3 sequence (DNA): TGTGCCAGCAGCCAAGTTGGAGGGTCGGGAAACACCATATATTTT.

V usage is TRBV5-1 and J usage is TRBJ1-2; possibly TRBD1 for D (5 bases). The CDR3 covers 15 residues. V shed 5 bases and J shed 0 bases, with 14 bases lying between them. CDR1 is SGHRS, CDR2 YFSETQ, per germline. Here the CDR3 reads CASRGGFFTNYGYTF. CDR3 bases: TGCGCCAGCAGGGGGGGTTTTTTCACTAACTATGGCTACACCTTC.

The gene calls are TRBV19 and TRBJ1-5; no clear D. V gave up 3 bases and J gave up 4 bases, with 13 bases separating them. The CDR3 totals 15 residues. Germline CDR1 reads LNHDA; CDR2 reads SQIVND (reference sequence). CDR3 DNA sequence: TGTGCCAGTAGTATGTCCCCTCCCCTTAATCAGCCCCAGCATTTT. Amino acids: CASSMSPPLNQPQHF.

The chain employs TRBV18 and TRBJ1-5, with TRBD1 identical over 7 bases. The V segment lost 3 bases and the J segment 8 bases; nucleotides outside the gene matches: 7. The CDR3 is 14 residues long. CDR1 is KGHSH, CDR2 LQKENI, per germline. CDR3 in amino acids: CASSPTGRGEPQHF. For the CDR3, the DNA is TGTGCCAGCTCACCGACAGGGAGAGGGGAGCCCCAGCATTTT.

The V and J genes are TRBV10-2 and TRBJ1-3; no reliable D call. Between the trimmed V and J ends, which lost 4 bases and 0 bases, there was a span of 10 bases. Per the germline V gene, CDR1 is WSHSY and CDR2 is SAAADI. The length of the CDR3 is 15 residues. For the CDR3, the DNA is TGCGCCAGCAGTGGATACCTCAGCTCTGGAAACACCATATATTTT. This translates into CASSGYLSSGNTIYF.

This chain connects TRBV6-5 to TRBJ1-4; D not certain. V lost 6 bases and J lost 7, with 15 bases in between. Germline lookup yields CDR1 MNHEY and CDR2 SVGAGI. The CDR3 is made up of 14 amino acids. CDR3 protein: CASRSGWSGEKLFF. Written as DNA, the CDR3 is TGTGCCAGCAGATCTGGTTGGAGTGGTGAAAAACTGTTTTTT.

The CDR3 spells CASSPPVGGSLDTQYF. CDR3 in DNA: TGTGCCAGCAGCCCCCCAGTGGGGGGGTCCCTAGATACGCAGTATTTT. The gene calls are TRBV3-1 (or the pseudogene TRBV3-2) and TRBJ2-3, with TRBD2 matching 7 bases. The ends lost 4 bases at V and 5 bases at J; junction bases unmatched: 12. The germline V gene encodes CDR1 LGHDT and CDR2 YNNKEL (reference sequence). The CDR3 extends over 16 amino acids.

The chain's CDR3 is CASSPSDRVNSPLHF. CDR3 DNA sequence: TGTGCCAGCAGTCCCTCGGACAGGGTTAATTCACCCCTCCACTTT. V usage is TRBV28 and J usage is TRBJ1-6, with 8 bases identical to TRBD1. The CDR3 is made up of 15 amino acids. With 5 bases clipped from V and 6 bases from J, the junction kept 6 bases outside the gene matches. The germline gives CDR1 MDHEN, CDR2 SYDVKM.

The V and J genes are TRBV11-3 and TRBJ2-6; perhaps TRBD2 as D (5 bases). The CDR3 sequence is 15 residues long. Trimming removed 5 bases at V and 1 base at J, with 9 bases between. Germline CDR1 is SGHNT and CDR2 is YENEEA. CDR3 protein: CASSPRGSGANVLTF. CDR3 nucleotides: TGTGCCAGCAGCCCACGGGGTTCTGGGGCCAACGTCCTGACTTTC.

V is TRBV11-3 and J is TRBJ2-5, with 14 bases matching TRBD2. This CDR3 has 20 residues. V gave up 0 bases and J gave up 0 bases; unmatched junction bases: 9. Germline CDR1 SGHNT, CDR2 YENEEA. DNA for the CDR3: TGTGCCAGCAGCTTAGAGGCCGGACTAGCGGGGGGTCGGGACCAAGAGACCCAGTACTTC. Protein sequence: CASSLEAGLAGGRDQETQYF.

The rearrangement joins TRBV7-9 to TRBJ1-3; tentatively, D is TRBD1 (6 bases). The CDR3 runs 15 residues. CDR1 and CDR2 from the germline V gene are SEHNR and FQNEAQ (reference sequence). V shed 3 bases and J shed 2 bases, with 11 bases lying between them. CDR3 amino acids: CASSFGRGTGNTIYF. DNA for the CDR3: TGTGCCAGCAGCTTCGGCAGGGGAACTGGAAACACCATATATTTT.

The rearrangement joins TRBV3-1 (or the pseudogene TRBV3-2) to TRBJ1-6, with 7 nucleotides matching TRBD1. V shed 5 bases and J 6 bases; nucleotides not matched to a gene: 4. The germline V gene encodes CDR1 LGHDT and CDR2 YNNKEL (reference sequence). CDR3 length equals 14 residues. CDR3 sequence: CASSRQGGNSPLHF. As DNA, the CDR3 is TGTGCCAGCAGCAGACAGGGTGGTAATTCACCCCTCCACTTT.

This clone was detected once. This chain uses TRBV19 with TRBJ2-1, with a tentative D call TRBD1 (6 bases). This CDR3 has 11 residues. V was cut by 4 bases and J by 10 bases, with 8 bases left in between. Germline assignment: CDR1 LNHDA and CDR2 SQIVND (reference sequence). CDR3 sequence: CASSTGTEQFF. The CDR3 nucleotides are TGTGCCAGTAGTACCGGGACAGAGCAGTTCTTC.